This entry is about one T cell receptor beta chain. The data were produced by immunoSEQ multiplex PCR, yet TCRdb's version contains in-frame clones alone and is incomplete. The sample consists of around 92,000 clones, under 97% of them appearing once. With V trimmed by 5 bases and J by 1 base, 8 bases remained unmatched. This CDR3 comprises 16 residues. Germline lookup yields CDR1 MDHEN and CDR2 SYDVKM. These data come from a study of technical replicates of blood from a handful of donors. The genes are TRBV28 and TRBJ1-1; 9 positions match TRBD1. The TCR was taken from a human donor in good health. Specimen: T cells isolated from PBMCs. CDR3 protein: CASSPVTGGTNTEAFF. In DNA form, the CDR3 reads TGTGCCAGCAGTCCTGTGACAGGGGGAACGAACACTGAAGCTTTCTTT.